This T cell receptor beta chain was observed in a study of cytomegalovirus exposure and HLA in healthy donors. J gave up 1 base and V 4 bases, and 6 bases lay outside the gene matches. There are 15 residues in the CDR3. Germline CDR1 and CDR2: SGHNT and YYREEE (reference sequence). Vbeta (60) and Jbeta (13) primers were used in the PCR. Using immunoSEQ multiplex PCR, the repertoire was profiled, and TCRdb retains in-frame clones only, with some absent. Of about 97,000 clones listed, 76% are singletons. This chain links TRBV5-4 with TRBJ2-7; 9 nucleotides agree with TRBD1. The origin of this receptor is a man aged 35-49 years in good health and CMV-seronegative. Input material: PBMCs. The CDR3 loop reads CASSQPGQGSYEQYF. CDR3 in DNA: TGTGCCAGCAGCCAGCCGGGACAGGGATCCTACGAGCAGTACTTC.